These 26 T cell receptor beta chains came from one sample sequenced in a study of T-cell reconstitution after alpha-beta-depleted transplantation in children. Unique molecular identifiers were used in preparing the TCRbeta library. One entry per CDR3 protein, called by TCRdb with MiXCR from the PCR reads. The repertoire holds 200,000 to 250,000 distinct CDR3 sequences, with about a tenth as singletons. Sequenced here: PBMCs, sampled before TCRalphabeta/CD19-depleted stem cell transplant. The receptors stem from a child in the first two years of life with acute myeloid leukemia, due to receive a stem cell transplant.

As to this clonotype: One end of the junction is discordant with germline, which a read error may explain. The V and J genes are TRBV3-1 and TRBJ2-5; D unclear. This CDR3 spans 12 amino acids. Germline-derived CDR1 and CDR2 are LGHDT and YNNKEL (reference sequence). The CDR3 sequence is CASSQEVETRYF. The DNA of the CDR3 is TGTGCCAGCAGCCAAGAGGTAGAGACCCGGTACTTC.

V and J are TRBV4-3 and TRBJ1-2, with a possible D match to TRBD1 (5 bases). Trimming took 3 bases from V and 6 from J, leaving 14 bases between them. There are 14 residues in the CDR3. In germline, CDR1 is LGHNA, CDR2 YSLEER. CDR3 DNA sequence: TGCGCCAGCAGCCAGGAGGGACGGGGAGATGGCTACACCTTC. It specifies CASSQEGRGDGYTF.

This clonotype was detected ten times or more. The chain combines TRBV12-3 or TRBV12-4 with TRBJ2-1; TRBD2 aligns across 7 bases. V dropped 5 bases and J dropped 5; count of bases not matched to a gene: 12. The CDR3 loop spans 16 amino acids. CDR3 residues: CASSPVGEGRNNEQFF. CDR3 nucleotides: TGTGCCAGCAGTCCCGTGGGGGAGGGTAGGAACAATGAGCAGTTCTTC.

In this sample, this clonotype turned up many times. The rearrangement links TRBV7-8 to TRBJ2-5; 8 bases fit TRBD1. The V and J ends lost 4 bases and 7 bases, in that order; junction bases with no gene match: 11. The CDR3 spans 15 residues. Per germline, CDR1 SGHVS and CDR2 FQNEAQ. CDR3 sequence: CASSSRDRNPRTQYF. The CDR3 DNA is TGTGCCAGCAGCTCTAGGGACAGGAACCCAAGGACCCAGTACTTC.

This clonotype was seen many times. The genes are TRBV20-1 and TRBJ2-1; D possibly corresponds to TRBD2 (6 bases). CDR1 is DFQATT and CDR2 is SNEGSKA in the germline V gene (reference sequence). V was clipped by 6 bases and J by 2 bases, with 14 bases between them. The CDR3 is made up of 14 amino acids. The CDR3 region is CSASRELAYNEQFF. CDR3 in DNA: TGCAGTGCAAGTCGGGAGTTGGCCTACAATGAGCAGTTCTTC.

This clonotype has a count of ten or more. The chain joins TRBV24-1 to TRBJ2-6; D gene ambiguous. The V gene lost 6 bases and the J gene lost 1 base, with 6 bases spanning the gap. CDR1 is KGHDR and CDR2 is SFDVKD in the germline V gene. CDR3 length equals 14 residues. CDR3 DNA: TGTGCCACCAGTCTTTCGTCTGGGGCCAACGTCCTGACTTTC. It encodes CATSLSSGANVLTF.

Ten or more counts support this clonotype. J is TRBJ2-4 and V is TRBV7-9; 7 nucleotides line up with TRBD1. This CDR3 is 13 amino acids long. Unmatched junction bases numbered 5, after V lost 5 bases and J lost 7 bases. Looked up from germline, CDR1 is SEHNR and CDR2 is FQNEAQ (reference sequence). The CDR3 sequence: CASSPPTGNIQYF. DNA for the CDR3: TGTGCCAGCAGCCCGCCGACAGGGAACATTCAGTACTTC.

This clonotype occurred many times. This sequence joins TRBV11-3 and TRBJ2-3; tentatively, D is TRBD1 or TRBD2 (5 bases each). Trimming removed 5 bases at V and 3 bases at J, with 18 bases between. The length of the CDR3 is 16 residues. The V gene's germline CDR1 is SGHNT and CDR2 YENEEA. This chain's CDR3 is CASSPGLGPSTDTQYF. The CDR3 nucleotides are TGTGCCAGCAGCCCTGGACTGGGGCCCTCAACAGATACGCAGTATTTT. The full variable domain, in which reference TRBV11-3 and TRBJ2-3 provide the parts outside the CDR3, is EAGVVQSPRYKIIEKKQPVAFWCNPISGHNTLYWYLQNLGQGPELLIRYENEEAVDDSQLPKDRFSAERLKGVDSTLKIQPAELGDSAVYLCASSPGLGPSTDTQYFGPGTRLTVL.

Many counts were recorded for this clonotype. The V and J genes are TRBV12-3 or TRBV12-4 and TRBJ1-4; a possible D gene is TRBD1 (5 bases). V lost 5 bases, J lost 8 bases, and 18 bases lay in between. The CDR3 sequence is 15 residues long. CDR3 in amino acids: CASSPGGGSGEKLFF. CDR3 bases: TGTGCCAGCAGTCCAGGTGGGGGGTCCGGGGAAAAACTGTTTTTT.

The table lists this clonotype with many counts. The rearrangement joins TRBV2 to TRBJ1-2, with TRBD1 identical over 8 bases. CDR3 length: 13 amino acids. In germline, CDR1 is SNHLY, CDR2 FYNNEI. V lost 4 bases to trimming and J lost 3 bases; unmatched junction nucleotides: 1. In DNA, the CDR3 is TGTGCCAGCAGTGCGGACAGGGACTATGGCTACACCTTC. This gives the protein CASSADRDYGYTF.

The table lists this clonotype with many counts. The genes are TRBV20-1 and TRBJ1-6; 7 bases line up with TRBD1. Unmatched junction bases numbered 6, after V lost 3 bases and J lost 7 bases. Germline V gives CDR1 DFQATT, CDR2 SNEGSKA (reference sequence). The CDR3 extends over 14 amino acids. The CDR3 coding sequence is TGCAGTGCTAGGAAGGACAGGCCCAATTCACCCCTCCACTTT. Protein product: CSARKDRPNSPLHF.

This clonotype occurred many times. The chain couples TRBV9 to TRBJ2-3, with a weak D call TRBD2 (6 bases). CDR3 size: 14 residues. V lost 5 bases and J 4 bases, leaving 14 bases between the germline ends. From germline, CDR1 is SGDLS and CDR2 YYNGEE. The CDR3 bases are TGTGCCAGCAGAGCGGAGACGGGGGCAGATACGCAGTATTTT. Protein sequence: CASRAETGADTQYF. Together with reference TRBV9 and TRBJ2-3, the CDR3 gives the full variable domain: DSGVTQTPKHLITATGQRVTLRCSPRSGDLSVYWYQQSLDQGLQFLIQYYNGEERAKGNILERFSAQQFPDLHSELNLSSLELGDSALYFCASRAETGADTQYFGPGTRLTVL.

This clonotype was detected many times. The chain uses TRBV20-1 and TRBJ2-7; 9 bases agree with TRBD2. V dropped 0 bases and J dropped 1; count of bases not matched to a gene: 4. The CDR3 extends over 15 amino acids. The germline V gene has CDR1 DFQATT and CDR2 SNEGSKA (reference sequence). CDR3 sequence reads: CSARDWAGGSYEQYF. CDR3 sequence (DNA): TGCAGTGCTAGAGATTGGGCGGGAGGGTCCTACGAGCAGTACTTC.

This clonotype was seen at least ten times. The chain is built from TRBV9 and TRBJ1-2; D is ambiguous. CDR1 is SGDLS and CDR2 is YYNGEE in the germline V gene. V was cut by 4 bases and J by 8 bases, with 15 bases left in between. The CDR3 runs to 13 residues. The CDR3 sequence is CASSISPSEGYTF. In DNA form, the CDR3 reads TGTGCCAGCAGCATATCACCTTCGGAAGGCTACACCTTC.

This clonotype was counted a few times. The rearrangement links TRBV6-1 to TRBJ1-3, with D hard to call. CDR1 MNHNS and CDR2 SASEGT come from the germline V gene. This CDR3 has 14 amino acids. V dropped 7 bases and J dropped 0 bases, with 10 bases sitting between them. CDR3 in amino acids: CASKEIFSGNTIYF. The DNA for the CDR3 is TGTGCCAGCAAAGAGATCTTCTCTGGAAACACCATATATTTT.

This clonotype has ten or more counts. V is TRBV7-6 and J is TRBJ2-1; tentative D call: TRBD2 (6 bases). CDR1 SGHVS and CDR2 FNYEAQ come from the germline V gene. V was shortened by 6 bases and J by 6 bases, with 12 bases between the two germline ends. CDR3 length: 13 amino acids. The CDR3 spells CASRLQAGNEQFF. The CDR3 bases are TGTGCCAGCAGACTCCAAGCGGGCAATGAGCAGTTCTTC.

The chain links TRBV5-1 to TRBJ2-2; 7 positions match TRBD1. Looked up from germline, CDR1 is SGHRS and CDR2 is YFSETQ. This CDR3 comprises 14 residues. The V and J ends lost 5 bases and 6 bases, in that order; junction bases with no gene match: 7. CDR3 nucleotide sequence: TGCGCCAGCAGAGTCACAGGGGTTGCCGGGGAGCTGTTTTTT. Translated, it gives CASRVTGVAGELFF. The whole variable domain, filled in from reference TRBV5-1 and TRBJ2-2, reads KAGVTQTPRYLIKTRGQQVTLSCSPISGHRSVSWYQQTPGQGLQFLFEYFSETQRNKGNFPGRFSGRQFSNSRSEMNVSTLELGDSALYLCASRVTGVAGELFFGEGSRLTVL.

This clonotype has ten or more counts. The rearrangement uses TRBV11-2 and TRBJ2-1; 7 positions agree with TRBD2. The CDR3 contains 15 residues. Germline V gene data show CDR1 as SGHAT and CDR2 as FQNNGV. The V gene end was trimmed by 2 bases and the J gene end by 7 bases; junction bases not matched to a gene: 8. The CDR3 loop is CASSLRKFGGNEQFF. Written as DNA, the CDR3 is TGTGCCAGCAGCTTAAGGAAATTCGGGGGGAATGAGCAGTTCTTC.

This clonotype was found many times. The chain is built from TRBV7-2 and TRBJ2-1; no reliable D call. The CDR3 loop spans 15 amino acids. Trimming removed 5 bases from V and 7 bases from J, with 18 bases in between. The germline V gene has CDR1 SGHTA and CDR2 FQGNSA. In DNA form, the CDR3 reads TGTGCCAGCAGCCAAGGAAGTTTAGCAAGGAATGAGCAGTTCTTC. It encodes CASSQGSLARNEQFF.

This clonotype was recorded at least ten times. The chain has TRBV20-1 and TRBJ1-5; D perhaps matches TRBD1 (5 bases). This CDR3 region has 14 residues. Trimming shortened V by 0 bases and J by 9 bases, and 15 bases separated the two germline ends. CDR1 and CDR2 (germline): DFQATT, SNEGSKA (reference sequence). CDR3 coding DNA: TGCAGTGCTAGAGATGGAGGGGCAGTGGGGCCCCAGCATTTT. Amino acid sequence: CSARDGGAVGPQHF.

J is TRBJ2-5 and V is TRBV7-9; D remains unclear. This CDR3 comprises 14 residues. Germline CDR1 reads SEHNR; CDR2 reads FQNEAQ (reference sequence). The V gene lost 7 bases and the J gene lost 2 bases, with 14 bases spanning the gap. The CDR3 DNA reads as TGTGCCAGCACTAGAACAGTGCCTCAAGAGACCCAGTACTTC. This encodes CASTRTVPQETQYF.

This clonotype was observed a few times. Here the CDR3 reads CASSPAGSTYEQYF. CDR3 nucleotide sequence: TGTGCCAGCAGCCCAGCTGGGAGTACCTACGAGCAGTACTTC. The J gene is TRBJ2-7, the V gene TRBV11-2; D may be TRBD2 (5 bases). The CDR3 is made up of 14 amino acids. Germline V gene data show CDR1 as SGHAT and CDR2 as FQNNGV. V was cut by 5 bases and J by 2 bases, with 13 bases left in between.

The chain links TRBV3-1 to TRBJ2-7; 10 bases line up with TRBD2. The V segment lost 3 bases and the J segment 3 bases; nucleotides outside the gene matches: 8. Per germline, CDR1 LGHDT and CDR2 YNNKEL (reference sequence). The CDR3 has 16 amino acids. As DNA, the CDR3 is TGTGCCAGCAGCCAGCGTCAACTAGCGGGGTACTACGAGCAGTACTTC. It translates to CASSQRQLAGYYEQYF.

In its sample, this clonotype was seen many times. The chain uses TRBV3-1 and TRBJ2-7; 14 nucleotides line up with TRBD2. The V gene end was trimmed by 1 base and the J gene end by 5 bases; junction bases not matched to a gene: 13. Per germline, CDR1 LGHDT and CDR2 YNNKEL (reference sequence). The CDR3 totals 19 residues. The CDR3 here is CASSQGRSGTSGRRNEQYF. CDR3 bases: TGTGCCAGCAGCCAAGGTAGGTCCGGGACTAGCGGGAGAAGAAACGAGCAGTACTTC.

J is TRBJ2-7 and V is TRBV19; 7 nucleotides agree with TRBD1. CDR3 length: 14 amino acids. CDR1 is LNHDA and CDR2 is SQIVND in the germline V gene (reference sequence). The J segment lost 6 bases and the V segment lost 4 bases, leaving 9 bases of the junction unmatched. The CDR3 DNA reads as TGTGCCAGTAGTACCCCGACAGGGATCGCCGAGCAGTACTTC. Protein sequence: CASSTPTGIAEQYF.

This clonotype has ten or more counts. The chain joins TRBV5-1 to TRBJ2-7, with 8 positions matching TRBD1. Germline assignment: CDR1 SGHRS and CDR2 YFSETQ. CDR3 length: 13 amino acids. After removal of 4 bases from V and 4 bases from J, the junction contained 4 bases not matched to a gene. CDR3: CASSGGQGYEQYF. The CDR3 DNA reads TGCGCCAGCAGCGGCGGACAGGGTTACGAGCAGTACTTC. Full variable domain (outside the CDR3, taken from reference TRBV5-1 and TRBJ2-7): KAGVTQTPRYLIKTRGQQVTLSCSPISGHRSVSWYQQTPGQGLQFLFEYFSETQRNKGNFPGRFSGRQFSNSRSEMNVSTLELGDSALYLCASSGGQGYEQYFGPGTRLTVT.